Listed below are T cell receptor beta chains from one sample, sequenced in a study of OX40 agonist ivuxolimab in advanced cancers. Produced via immunoSEQ multiplex PCR; TCRdb's table is partial and in-frame only. The table includes 45,000 to 55,000 clones, around 84% detected once. The material sequenced was CD4+ or CD8+ T cells sorted from blood, taken in a trial of the OX40 agonist ivuxolimab. These receptors came from an adult with an advanced solid tumor such as melanoma, head and neck, liver or kidney cancer. The CDR3 runs from the conserved cysteine through the conserved F or W. The D gene is left open where the match is weak. Rows give clone size only sometimes, using once, few, many, or a class for an expanded clone.

clone_size: .
d_call: .
j_call: TRBJ2-2
v_call: TRBV27
cdr3_aa: CASSFTLPNTGELFF
cdr3_nt: TGTGCCAGCAGTTTTACCCTACCGAACACCGGGGAGCTGTTTTTT

clone_size: few
d_call: .
j_call: TRBJ2-1
v_call: TRBV6-1
cdr3_aa: CASGRVGVGEQFF
cdr3_nt: TGTGCCAGCGGCAGGGTCGGGGTGGGTGAGCAGTTCTTC

clone_size: once
d_call: .
j_call: TRBJ2-2
v_call: TRBV7-2
cdr3_aa: CASSLAGKLKSNTGELFF
cdr3_nt: TGTGCCAGCAGCTTAGCGGGGAAACTCAAATCGAACACCGGGGAGCTGTTTTTT

clone_size: .
d_call: .
j_call: TRBJ2-3
v_call: TRBV19
cdr3_aa: CASTTGRTDTQYF
cdr3_nt: TGTGCCAGCACAACGGGCCGCACAGATACGCAGTATTTT

clone_size: .
d_call: .
j_call: TRBJ1-1
v_call: TRBV5-1
cdr3_aa: CASSLGVGETEAFF
cdr3_nt: TGCGCCAGCAGCTTGGGGGTAGGGGAAACTGAAGCTTTCTTT

clone_size: .
d_call: .
j_call: TRBJ1-6
v_call: TRBV9
cdr3_aa: CASSPTLGAISPLHF
cdr3_nt: TGTGCCAGCAGCCCGACATTAGGGGCGATTTCACCCCTCCACTTT

clone_size: .
d_call: .
j_call: TRBJ2-7
v_call: TRBV11-2
cdr3_aa: CASSPAGGDTSYEQYF
cdr3_nt: TGTGCCAGCAGCCCCGCAGGAGGGGACACCTCCTACGAGCAGTACTTC

clone_size: .
d_call: TRBD2
j_call: TRBJ2-2
v_call: TRBV4-1
cdr3_aa: CASSQVPPTSGNTGELFF
cdr3_nt: TGCGCCAGCAGCCAAGTTCCCCCCACTAGCGGGAACACCGGGGAGCTGTTTTTT

clone_size: few
d_call: TRBD2
j_call: TRBJ2-5
v_call: TRBV28
cdr3_aa: CAITVAGVSETQYF
cdr3_nt: TGTGCCATCACGGTTGCGGGAGTTTCAGAGACCCAGTACTTC

clone_size: few
d_call: .
j_call: TRBJ1-5
v_call: TRBV28
cdr3_aa: CASSLGPTQPQHF
cdr3_nt: TGTGCCAGCAGTTTGGGCCCTACTCAGCCCCAGCATTTT

clone_size: few
d_call: .
j_call: TRBJ2-1
v_call: TRBV28
cdr3_aa: CASSIGLAKFF
cdr3_nt: TGTGCCAGCAGCATAGGCCTAGCCAAGTTCTTC

clone_size: .
d_call: .
j_call: TRBJ2-7
v_call: TRBV6-6
cdr3_aa: CASSRQEALSYEQYF
cdr3_nt: TGTGCCAGCAGTCGACAGGAGGCCCTCTCCTACGAGCAGTACTTC

clone_size: few
d_call: .
j_call: TRBJ2-2
v_call: TRBV11-2
cdr3_aa: CASSLLLEAGELFF
cdr3_nt: TGTGCCAGCAGCTTACTACTAGAGGCCGGGGAGCTGTTTTTT

clone_size: .
d_call: TRBD1
j_call: TRBJ2-7
v_call: TRBV27
cdr3_aa: CASRGDRWGEQYF
cdr3_nt: TGTGCCAGCAGGGGGGACAGGTGGGGCGAGCAGTACTTC

clone_size: .
d_call: .
j_call: TRBJ2-7
v_call: TRBV14
cdr3_aa: CASSPGGYEQYF
cdr3_nt: TGTGCCAGCAGCCCCGGCGGCTACGAGCAGTACTTC

clone_size: .
d_call: TRBD2
j_call: TRBJ2-7
v_call: TRBV4-2
cdr3_aa: CASSQDRTRVHEQYF
cdr3_nt: TGTGCCAGCAGCCAAGATAGGACTAGAGTCCACGAGCAGTACTTC

clone_size: .
d_call: TRBD2
j_call: TRBJ2-1
v_call: TRBV5-6
cdr3_aa: CASSLRLAGVAYNEQFF
cdr3_nt: TGTGCCAGCAGCTTACGACTAGCGGGAGTGGCATACAATGAGCAGTTCTTC

clone_size: .
d_call: .
j_call: TRBJ2-7
v_call: TRBV14
cdr3_aa: CASSRLAITGLRSEQYF
cdr3_nt: TGTGCCAGCAGCCGTCTGGCGATCACCGGCCTTAGGAGTGAGCAGTACTTC

clone_size: .
d_call: TRBD1
j_call: TRBJ2-7
v_call: TRBV5-1
cdr3_aa: CASSWDSYEQYF
cdr3_nt: TGCGCCAGCAGCTGGGACAGCTACGAGCAGTACTTC

clone_size: .
d_call: .
j_call: TRBJ1-3
v_call: TRBV5-1
cdr3_aa: CASSLDAGNTIYF
cdr3_nt: TGCGCCAGCAGCTTGGACGCTGGAAACACCATATATTTT

clone_size: .
d_call: TRBD2
j_call: TRBJ2-1
v_call: TRBV5-1
cdr3_aa: CASSPGGGTFDEQFF
cdr3_nt: TGCGCCAGCAGCCCGGGCGGGGGGACGTTCGATGAGCAGTTCTTC

clone_size: .
d_call: .
j_call: TRBJ2-3
v_call: TRBV7-6
cdr3_aa: CASSPQSQGGDTQYF
cdr3_nt: TGTGCCAGCAGCCCCCAGAGTCAGGGGGGAGATACGCAGTATTTT

clone_size: .
d_call: .
j_call: TRBJ1-2
v_call: TRBV4-1
cdr3_aa: CASSQGVRYGYTF
cdr3_nt: TGCGCCAGCAGCCAAGGGGTCCGATATGGTTACACCTTC

clone_size: .
d_call: TRBD1
j_call: TRBJ1-1
v_call: TRBV10-2
cdr3_aa: CASSAQGGTEAFF
cdr3_nt: TGCGCCAGCAGTGCTCAGGGGGGCACTGAAGCTTTCTTT

clone_size: .
d_call: .
j_call: TRBJ2-1
v_call: TRBV7-2
cdr3_aa: CASSLRWGSAYNEQFF
cdr3_nt: TGTGCCAGCAGCTTGAGATGGGGGAGCGCCTACAATGAGCAGTTCTTC

clone_size: .
d_call: TRBD1
j_call: TRBJ2-7
v_call: TRBV5-4
cdr3_aa: CASSLSTGSGPPYEQYF
cdr3_nt: TGTGCCAGCAGCTTGTCGACAGGGTCGGGACCCCCTTACGAGCAGTACTTC

clone_size: .
d_call: TRBD1
j_call: TRBJ1-2
v_call: TRBV6-5
cdr3_aa: CASGQGKNYGYTF
cdr3_nt: TGTGCCAGCGGACAGGGGAAGAACTATGGCTACACCTTC

clone_size: .
d_call: TRBD1
j_call: TRBJ1-1
v_call: TRBV7-2
cdr3_aa: CASSLGTGPFF
cdr3_nt: TGTGCCAGCAGCCTTGGGACAGGGCCTTTCTTT

clone_size: .
d_call: TRBD2
j_call: TRBJ2-5
v_call: TRBV7-4
cdr3_aa: CASSSQREGQETQYF
cdr3_nt: TGTGCCAGCAGCTCCCAGCGGGAGGGGCAAGAGACCCAGTACTTC

clone_size: .
d_call: TRBD1
j_call: TRBJ2-1
v_call: TRBV28
cdr3_aa: CASSLQGAENEQFF
cdr3_nt: TGTGCCAGCAGTTTACAGGGGGCGGAAAATGAGCAGTTCTTC